This T cell receptor (beta chain) comes out of a study of spatial heterogeneity in lung cancer. Across the study: Detected sequences consistently included more beta-chain ones than alpha-chain ones.

CDR3 size: 16 residues. V dropped 5 bases and J dropped 0 bases, with 15 bases sitting between them. Germline assignment: CDR1 SGHTA and CDR2 FQGNSA. Every TCR cDNA molecule carried a tag that served as a unique molecular identifier. TCRdb reanalysed the 5' RACE reads using MiXCR and keeps one entry per CDR3 protein. The sample consists of about 92,000 distinct CDR3 sequences, approximately 12% of them appearing once. The time point: sample taken at primary tumor resection. Without sorting, whole RNA was sequenced from tumor, nontumor lung or frozen PBMC. The rearrangement uses TRBV7-2 and TRBJ2-3; D possibly corresponds to TRBD1 (6 bases). Sample: PBMCs, taken at surgery. This TCR came from a male donor with early-stage non-small cell lung cancer. As DNA, the CDR3 is TGTGCCAGCAGCGTAGGAAACAGGGCTAGCACAGATACGCAGTATTTT. It is translated as CASSVGNRASTDTQYF.